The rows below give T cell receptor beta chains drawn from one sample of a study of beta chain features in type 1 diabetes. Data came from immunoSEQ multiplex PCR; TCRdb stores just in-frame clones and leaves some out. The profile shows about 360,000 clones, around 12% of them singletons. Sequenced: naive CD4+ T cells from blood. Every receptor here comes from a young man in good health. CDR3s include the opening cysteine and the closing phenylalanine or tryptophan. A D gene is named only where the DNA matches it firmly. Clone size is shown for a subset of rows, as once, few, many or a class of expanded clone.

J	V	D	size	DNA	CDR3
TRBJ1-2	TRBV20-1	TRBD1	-	TGCAGTGCTAGTACAGGGGTTGGCTACACCTTC	CSASTGVGYTF
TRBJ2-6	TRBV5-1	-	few	TGCGCCAGCAGCTTGGAGGGAACAGGGCGTGGGGCCAACGTCCTGACTTTC	CASSLEGTGRGANVLTF
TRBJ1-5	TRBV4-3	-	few	TGCGCCAGCAGCCAAGATCCCCAGGGGTATCAGCCCCAGCATTTT	CASSQDPQGYQPQHF
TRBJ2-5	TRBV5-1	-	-	TGCGCCAGCAGCTTGGAATTTGCAGGGATAGAGACCCAGTACTTC	CASSLEFAGIETQYF
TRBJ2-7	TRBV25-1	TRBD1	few	TGTGCCAGCAGTGAAGACAGGGGGCCCACCTACGAGCAGTACTTC	CASSEDRGPTYEQYF
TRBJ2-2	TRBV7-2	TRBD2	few	TGTGCCAGCATCGCGGCGGGGGGGGCACCGAACACCGGGGAGCTGTTTTTT	CASIAAGGAPNTGELFF
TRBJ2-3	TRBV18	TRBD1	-	TGTGCCAGCTCAACGTATTCCGGGACAGAAATGCAGTATTTT	CASSTYSGTEMQYF
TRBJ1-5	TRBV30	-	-	TGTGCCTGGGGGGGGGTAGTGAATCAGCCCCAGCATTTT	CAWGGVVNQPQHF
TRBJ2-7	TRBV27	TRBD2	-	TGTGCCAGCAGTTTATCGAGCGGGAGGATCTACGAGCAGTACTTC	CASSLSSGRIYEQYF
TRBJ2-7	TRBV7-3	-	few	TGTGCCAGCAGTTCAGGGGCCTACGAGCAGTACTTC	CASSSGAYEQYF
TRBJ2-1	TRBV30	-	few	TGTGCCTCGAGGGGCGATTCGTACAATGAGCAGTTCTTC	CASRGDSYNEQFF
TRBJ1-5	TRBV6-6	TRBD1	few	TGTGCCAGCAGTTCCGACAGGGGAGGTTGGCCCCAGCATTTT	CASSSDRGGWPQHF
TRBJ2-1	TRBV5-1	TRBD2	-	TGCGCCAGCAGCTTAACCGGGACTAGGCAAAATGAGCAGTTCTTC	CASSLTGTRQNEQFF
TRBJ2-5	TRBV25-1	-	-	TGTGCCAGCAGAGATAAGACGGGGGAGACCCAGTACTTC	CASRDKTGETQYF
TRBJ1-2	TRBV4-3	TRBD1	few	TGCGCCAGCAGCAAAACAGGGGGTTCCTATGGCTACACCTTC	CASSKTGGSYGYTF
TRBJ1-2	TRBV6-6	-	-	TGTGCCAGCAGTGGGGGCAGAAACTATGGCTACACCTTC	CASSGGRNYGYTF
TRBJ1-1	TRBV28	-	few	TGTGCCAGCAACGCACCAGGGAGGAAGGCTTTCTTT	CASNAPGRKAFF
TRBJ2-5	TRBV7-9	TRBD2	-	TGTGCCAGCAGCCAACTAGCGCGGGGGCAAGAGACCCAGTACTTC	CASSQLARGQETQYF
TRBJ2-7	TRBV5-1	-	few	TGCGCCAGCAGCTTATCCGGGACAGCGGGCTCCTACGAGCAGTACTTC	CASSLSGTAGSYEQYF
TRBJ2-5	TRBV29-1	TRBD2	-	TGCAGCGTTGAAACGGGAGGCGGACAGACCCAGTACTTC	CSVETGGGQTQYF
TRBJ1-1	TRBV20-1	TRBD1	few	TGCAGTGCCCACAGGGGGACTGAAGCTTTCTTT	CSAHRGTEAFF
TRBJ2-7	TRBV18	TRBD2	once	TGTGCCAGCTCACCATTAAGCGGGATAAACTACGAGCAGTACTTC	CASSPLSGINYEQYF
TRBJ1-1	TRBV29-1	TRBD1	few	TGCAGCGGGAGTCGGGACAGAGGCACTGAAGCTTTCTTT	CSGSRDRGTEAFF
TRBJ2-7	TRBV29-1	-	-	TGCAGCGTCGTTGGTTCTGACAGTTCCTACGAGCAGTACTTC	CSVVGSDSSYEQYF
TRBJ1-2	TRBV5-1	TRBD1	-	TGCGCCAGCAGCCCGGACAGGGACTATGGCTACACCTTC	CASSPDRDYGYTF
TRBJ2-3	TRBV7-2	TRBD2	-	TGTGCCAGCGGATATACTAGCGGGGCAGATACGCAGTATTTT	CASGYTSGADTQYF
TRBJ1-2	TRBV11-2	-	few	TGTGCCAGCAGCCCCGGACACGCCGCTAACTATGGCTACACCTTC	CASSPGHAANYGYTF
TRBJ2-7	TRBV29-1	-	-	TGCAGCGTGGGTTGGAGAGGCGAGCAGTACTTC	CSVGWRGEQYF
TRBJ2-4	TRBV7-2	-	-	TGTGCCAGCAGCTTAGAGCGGATAGCCAAAAACATTCAGTACTTC	CASSLERIAKNIQYF
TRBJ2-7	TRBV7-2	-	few	TGTGCCAGCAGCTTAGGGAACACAGGAATCTCCTACGAGCAGTACTTC	CASSLGNTGISYEQYF
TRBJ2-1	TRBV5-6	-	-	TGTGCCAGCAGCTTGGTGGGCCAGCCCAGGGTGCAGTTCTTC	CASSLVGQPRVQFF
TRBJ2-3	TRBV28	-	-	TGTGCCAGCAAGCTGACAGATACGCAGTATTTT	CASKLTDTQYF
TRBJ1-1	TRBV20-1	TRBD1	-	TGCAGTGCTAGAGACAGGGGGCTTATCTTCTTT	CSARDRGLIFF
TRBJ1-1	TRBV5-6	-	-	TGTGCCAGCGCCCGAGGGTGGAACACTGAAGCTTTCTTT	CASARGWNTEAFF
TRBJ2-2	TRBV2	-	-	TGTGCCAGCATCACAATCGCGAACACCGGGGAGCTGTTTTTT	CASITIANTGELFF
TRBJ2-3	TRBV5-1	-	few	TGCGCCAGCAGCGGACAGATCACAGATACGCAGTATTTT	CASSGQITDTQYF
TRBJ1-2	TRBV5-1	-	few	TGCGCCAGCAGCTTGGAGGCTGTTAGGAGTAACTATGGCTACACCTTC	CASSLEAVRSNYGYTF
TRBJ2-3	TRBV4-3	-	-	TGCGCCAGCAGCCAAGATGGAGGGAGCGACACAGATACGCAGTATTTT	CASSQDGGSDTDTQYF
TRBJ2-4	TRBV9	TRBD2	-	TGTGCCAGCAGCACCGGACTAGCGGGGGCCGGTCTCCTAGCCAAAAACATTCAGTACTTC	CASSTGLAGAGLLAKNIQYF
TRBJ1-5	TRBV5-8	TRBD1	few	TGTGCCAGCAGCTCGGGACAGACCCCAAAACAGCCCCAGCATTTT	CASSSGQTPKQPQHF
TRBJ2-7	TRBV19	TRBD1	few	TGTGCCAGTAGTCCGCGAGGGACAGGGGACTACGAGCAGTACTTC	CASSPRGTGDYEQYF
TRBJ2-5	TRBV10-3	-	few	TGTGCCATCAGTGAGAAGGGAGAGGAGACCCAGTACTTC	CAISEKGEETQYF
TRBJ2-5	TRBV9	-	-	TGTGCCAGCAGCGTAGCGGGCGGGCTCCAAGAGACCCAGTACTTC	CASSVAGGLQETQYF
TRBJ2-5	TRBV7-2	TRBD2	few	TGTGCCAGCAGCTTCCCACTAGCGGGTAGAGAGACCCAGTACTTC	CASSFPLAGRETQYF